This is a list of T cell receptor beta chains from one sample in a study of radiotherapy plus CTLA-4 blockade in lung cancer. Measured with immunoSEQ multiplex PCR; TCRdb has only the in-frame clones, and not every one. The table lists about 25,000 clones, roughly 70% of them singletons. Specimen: peripheral blood, collected from a patient treated with radiotherapy plus ipilimumab. The receptors stem from a human donor with non-small cell lung cancer whose response to radiotherapy plus ipilimumab could not be evaluated. Both conserved end residues are part of each CDR3. D genes are given only for firm matches. Only part of the rows carry a size: once, few, many, or a class if the clone is expanded.

J gene	D gene	V gene	clone size	CDR3 protein	CDR3 DNA
TRBJ2-7	TRBD1	TRBV30	few	CAWSAMTRDRGHEQYF	TGTGCCTGGAGTGCCATGACGAGGGACAGGGGCCACGAGCAGTACTTC
TRBJ2-7	-	TRBV19	-	CASSIVLDSYEQYF	TGTGCCAGTAGTATAGTTCTGGACAGCTACGAGCAGTACTTC
TRBJ1-5	-	TRBV28	-	CASSSDSAGNQPQHF	TGTGCCAGCAGTTCGGACAGCGCGGGCAATCAGCCCCAGCATTTT
TRBJ1-4	-	TRBV15	once	CATSGIPGTTNEKLFF	TGTGCCACCAGCGGGATTCCGGGAACAACTAATGAAAAACTGTTTTTT
TRBJ2-7	TRBD2	TRBV5-1	-	CASSPQAVLAGNEQYF	TGCGCCAGCAGCCCGCAAGCGGTACTAGCGGGCAACGAGCAGTACTTC
TRBJ1-5	-	TRBV28	-	CASSYNRDNQPQHF	TGTGCCAGCAGTTATAACAGGGACAATCAGCCCCAGCATTTT
TRBJ2-7	TRBD2	TRBV5-4	-	CASSLPSGSSEQYF	TGTGCCAGCAGCTTGCCGAGCGGGAGCAGCGAGCAGTACTTC
TRBJ1-2	TRBD1	TRBV5-6	few	CASSFPQGEHGYTF	TGTGCCAGCAGCTTCCCACAGGGGGAGCACGGCTACACCTTC
TRBJ2-5	-	TRBV7-6	once	CASSLLSLSEQYF	TGTGCCAGCAGCTTATTGTCGTTGTCGGAGCAGTACTTC
TRBJ1-1	-	TRBV18	-	CASSPGEGLRNTEAFF	TGTGCCAGCTCACCCGGGGAGGGACTAAGGAACACTGAAGCTTTCTTT
TRBJ2-7	-	TRBV28	-	CASSGFRRNPPGQYF	TGTGCCAGCAGTGGGTTCCGGCGGAACCCCCCTGGGCAGTACTTC
TRBJ2-1	-	TRBV5-1	-	CASTRSASIAEDEQFF	TGCGCCAGCACCCGAAGTGCGAGTATCGCCGAGGATGAGCAGTTCTTC
TRBJ2-7	TRBD2	TRBV2	-	CATGGTSGSFLYEQYF	TGTGCCACCGGGGGGACTAGCGGGAGTTTCCTCTACGAGCAGTACTTC
TRBJ1-3	-	TRBV5-1	-	CASSFDSSGNTIYF	TGCGCCAGCAGCTTCGACAGCTCTGGAAACACCATATATTTT
TRBJ2-7	TRBD1	TRBV28	medium-sized	CASSLNRRGQGEQYF	TGTGCCAGCAGTTTAAATCGCAGGGGGCAAGGAGAGCAGTACTTC
TRBJ2-1	TRBD1	TRBV15	-	CATSKGQGLRNEQFF	TGTGCCACCAGCAAAGGACAGGGTTTACGGAATGAGCAGTTCTTC
TRBJ2-5	-	TRBV7-3	once	CASSLGLLETQYF	TGTGCCAGCAGCTTAGGGCTCTTAGAGACCCAGTACTTC
TRBJ1-2	TRBD1	TRBV5-4	-	CASETGNGYTF	TGTGCCAGCGAGACAGGGAATGGCTACACCTTC
TRBJ2-7	TRBD2	TRBV7-2	-	CASSSRSGSPSYEQYF	TGTGCCAGCAGCTCCCGTAGCGGGAGCCCCTCCTACGAGCAGTACTTC
TRBJ2-7	TRBD1	TRBV5-1	few	CASSPGTGSHEQYF	TGCGCCAGCAGCCCAGGGACAGGGTCCCACGAGCAGTACTTC
TRBJ2-3	TRBD1	TRBV5-1	-	CASSLSSWTGESDTQYF	TGCGCCAGCAGCTTATCCTCCTGGACAGGGGAATCAGATACGCAGTATTTT
TRBJ2-1	-	TRBV6-4	-	CASRTPFWGLYNEQFF	TGTGCCAGCAGGACGCCTTTCTGGGGGCTTTACAATGAGCAGTTCTTC
TRBJ1-4	-	TRBV15	medium-sized	CATSRVRTFNEKLFF	TGTGCCACCAGCAGAGTGAGGACTTTCAATGAAAAACTGTTTTTT
TRBJ1-3	TRBD1	TRBV28	-	CASSLGRGPNRNTIYF	TGTGCCAGCAGTTTGGGCAGGGGGCCAAACCGAAACACCATATATTTT
TRBJ2-2	TRBD1	TRBV19	-	CASSLRQGAAGELFF	TGTGCCAGTAGCCTCAGACAGGGGGCGGCCGGGGAGCTGTTTTTT
TRBJ2-3	TRBD2	TRBV6-1	once	CASEGREVDTQYF	TGTGCCAGCGAGGGGCGGGAGGTAGATACGCAGTATTTT
TRBJ2-3	TRBD1	TRBV19	-	CASHRTGNTDTQYF	TGTGCCAGCCACCGGACAGGGAACACAGATACGCAGTATTTT
TRBJ2-3	TRBD2	TRBV18	-	CASSPSAGFSTDTQYF	TGTGCCAGCTCACCATCAGCGGGGTTTAGCACAGATACGCAGTATTTT
TRBJ1-5	-	TRBV29-1	-	CSVAFNRDQPQHF	TGCAGCGTTGCCTTTAACAGGGATCAGCCCCAGCATTTT
TRBJ2-5	-	TRBV27	-	CASSQLGGETQYF	TGTGCCAGCAGTCAACTTGGTGGAGAGACCCAGTACTTC
TRBJ1-3	TRBD1	TRBV6-1	-	CASRMTGATGNTIYF	TGTGCCAGCAGAATGACAGGGGCTACTGGAAACACCATATATTTT
TRBJ2-5	-	TRBV7-2	-	CASSQDRETQYF	TGTGCCAGCAGCCAGGATAGAGAGACCCAGTACTTC
TRBJ2-2	TRBD1	TRBV11-2	-	CASSPGGGRELFF	TGTGCCAGCAGCCCAGGGGGCGGGAGGGAGCTGTTTTTT
TRBJ1-4	-	TRBV4-3	few	CASSRSIATNEKLFF	TGCGCCAGCAGTCGCAGTATTGCAACTAATGAAAAACTGTTTTTT
TRBJ2-5	-	TRBV19	-	CASSIRTVAETQYF	TGTGCCAGTAGTATTAGGACAGTAGCAGAGACCCAGTACTTC
TRBJ2-1	TRBD2	TRBV5-1	-	CASRQREGLGYNEQFF	TGCGCCAGCAGACAGCGGGAGGGCCTAGGGTACAATGAGCAGTTCTTC
TRBJ2-1	TRBD2	TRBV9	-	CASSTAGDPYNEQFF	TGTGCCAGCAGCACTGCGGGGGACCCCTACAATGAGCAGTTCTTC
TRBJ1-1	-	TRBV7-8	-	CASSLVGAGVNTEAFF	TGTGCCAGCAGCTTAGTAGGAGCGGGGGTGAACACTGAAGCTTTCTTT
TRBJ1-1	-	TRBV5-4	-	CASSLPGLNTEAFF	TGTGCCAGCAGCTTGCCGGGGTTGAACACTGAAGCTTTCTTT
TRBJ2-1	TRBD2	TRBV28	few	CASSPRGLAQKLGEQFF	TGTGCCAGCAGCCCCAGGGGACTAGCCCAAAAATTAGGTGAGCAGTTCTTC